The TCR beta chain described here comes from a study of OX40 agonist ivuxolimab in advanced cancers. Overall study findings and caveats: CD8+ T cells (on average) carried more expanded clones than CD4+ T cells.

The CDR3 consists of 14 residues. CDR1 and CDR2 from the germline V gene are SGHKS and YYEKEE (reference sequence). The V gene lost 3 bases and the J gene lost 6 bases, with 13 bases spanning the gap. Note on this clone: The antigen is undetermined.

The data were produced by immunoSEQ multiplex PCR, yet TCRdb's version contains in-frame clones alone and is incomplete. The table records about 67,000 clones, about 85% of them present only once. This receptor was obtained from an adult with an advanced solid tumor such as melanoma, head and neck, liver or kidney cancer. The J gene is TRBJ1-5, the V gene TRBV5-5; a weak D match, TRBD1 (5 bases). This specimen was CD4+ or CD8+ T cells sorted from blood, taken in a trial of the OX40 agonist ivuxolimab. The CDR3 loop is CASSWDGVGQPQHF. The CDR3 coding sequence is TGTGCCAGCAGCTGGGACGGGGTAGGTCAGCCCCAGCATTTT.